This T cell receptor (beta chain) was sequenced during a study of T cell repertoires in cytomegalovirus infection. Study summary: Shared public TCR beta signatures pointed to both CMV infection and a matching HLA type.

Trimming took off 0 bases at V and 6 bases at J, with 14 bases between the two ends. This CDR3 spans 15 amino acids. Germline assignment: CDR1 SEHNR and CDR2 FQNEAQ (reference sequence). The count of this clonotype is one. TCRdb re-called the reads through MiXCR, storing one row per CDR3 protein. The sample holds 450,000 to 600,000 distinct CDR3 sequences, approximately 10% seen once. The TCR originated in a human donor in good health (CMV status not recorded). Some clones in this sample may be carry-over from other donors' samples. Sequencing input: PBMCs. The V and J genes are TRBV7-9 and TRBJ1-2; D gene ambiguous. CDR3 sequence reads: CASSLADKRKDGYTF. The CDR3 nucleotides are TGTGCCAGCAGCTTAGCCGATAAGAGGAAGGATGGCTACACCTTC.